Given below is one TCR beta chain in context. Its antigen remains undetermined. Base quality data are lacking; no much larger clone is found one base away. The data originate from a study of OX40 agonist ivuxolimab in advanced cancers. With respect to the entire study: The costimulatory receptor OX40 (CD134) was targeted by ivuxolimab, a fully human IgG2 agonistic monoclonal antibody. Intravenous ivuxolimab was administered to patients every 2 weeks at six dose levels: 0.01, 0.1, 0.3, 1.5, 3 and 10 mg/kg. Of the 52 patients in dose escalation, some 19 had hepatocellular carcinoma, about 15 had melanoma, 9 had renal cell carcinoma and 9 had head and neck cancer. In the dose-escalation cohort, over 65% of patients were male, and the mean age was approximately 60 years, with a range of 23 to 79. Patients were allowed to have had prior anti-PD-1, anti-PD-L1 or anti-CTLA-4 therapy, and roughly 40% of the dose-escalation patients had been treated with checkpoint inhibitors. Partial responses occurred in three dose-escalation patients: two with cutaneous melanoma and one with hepatocellular carcinoma. The point of sequencing TCRbeta in the periphery was to test whether ivuxolimab changed TCR sequence diversity and drove clonal T-cell expansion. The paper describes the monotherapy dose-escalation part (N of about 47 patients) of the phase I trial of ivuxolimab.

The research as a whole found: After ivuxolimab, expanded clones were on average more numerous among CD8+ T cells than among CD4+ T cells. Low levels of normalized T-cell clonal expansion were also shown by some nonresponding patients. At doses of 0.1 to 3.0 mg/kg, clonal expansion of both CD4+ and CD8+ blood T cells was observed from baseline to week 6. In partial responders in the 0.1-3.0 mg/kg groups, normalized peripheral clonal expansion was found to be among the lowest, especially among CD8+ T cells. Which antigens the clonally expanded peripheral T cells were specific for was not determined.

To sequence the TCRbeta CDR3 region, genomic DNA was isolated from the sorted cells. The immunoSEQ Assay was used to sequence the TCRbeta CDR3 regions. Held by TCRdb, this immuneACCESS table contains in-frame sequences only and omits some clones. Under half of the omission traces to an unresolved V gene where checked; the cause of the rest is unknown. Within this sample are about 120,000 clones, with 85% to 95% of them counted one time only. The top ten hold around 0.15% of the sample. Trimming at the junction amounts to 7 bases on V and 4 bases on J, and the germline ends lie 13 bases apart. From the cysteine through the phenylalanine, the CDR3 covers 13 amino acids. The sequence is cut down to CDR3 DNA, 39 bases in frame from base 1. CDR1 and CDR2 are drawn from the germline V gene (reference sequence): MNHNY, SVGAGI. The trial excluded patients who had a history of autoimmune disease or who were on systemic immunosuppression. Peripheral blood for TCR sequencing was drawn from every dose cohort at baseline, at cycle 4 day 1 and at cycle 7 day 1. Samples were obtained from an open-label, multicenter, first-in-human phase I dose-escalation trial of ivuxolimab. Adults with locally advanced or metastatic melanoma, renal cell carcinoma, hepatocellular carcinoma or head and neck squamous cell carcinoma were enrolled in the trial. Before TCR sequencing, CD4+ and CD8+ T cells were separately sorted from peripheral blood.

Material: CD4+ or CD8+ T cells sorted from blood, obtained in a trial of the OX40 agonist ivuxolimab. The chain is made from TRBV6-6 and TRBJ1-2; D gene: possibly TRBD1, on 5 matching bases. The receptor was isolated from an adult with an advanced solid tumor such as melanoma, head and neck, liver or kidney cancer. The DNA sequence is as follows: TGTGCCAGCACTGACAGCGGGCTCTATGGCTACACCTTC. Its coded protein is CASTDSGLYGYTF.